This entry describes one T cell receptor beta chain. Authors' methods: From reference gene primer amplification, estimates of nucleated cell counts were derived. The data were produced by immunoSEQ multiplex PCR, yet TCRdb's version contains in-frame clones alone and is incomplete. V, J and clone size are taken as reported in that table, and D and trimming were inferred from the DNA itself. Altogether 95,000 to 150,000 clones are present, more than 80% being singletons, with the ten largest covering approximately 28%. These data are taken from a study of blood T cell repertoires in COVID-19. Across the study: Acute and convalescent COVID-19 samples came from the United States, Italy and Spain.

Germline V gene sequence: CDR1 LGHDT, CDR2 YNNKEL (reference sequence). This CDR3 is 12 amino acids long. The ends were cut back, 4 bases at V and 9 bases at J, with 10 bases in the middle. This clonotype was obtained from an older man with active or convalescent COVID-19. The V gene is TRBV3-1 (or the pseudogene TRBV3-2), the J gene TRBJ2-1, with no clear D. Material: peripheral blood. This CDR3 is CASSPRTAEQFF. CDR3 DNA sequence: TGTGCCAGCAGCCCCAGAACAGCTGAGCAGTTCTTC.